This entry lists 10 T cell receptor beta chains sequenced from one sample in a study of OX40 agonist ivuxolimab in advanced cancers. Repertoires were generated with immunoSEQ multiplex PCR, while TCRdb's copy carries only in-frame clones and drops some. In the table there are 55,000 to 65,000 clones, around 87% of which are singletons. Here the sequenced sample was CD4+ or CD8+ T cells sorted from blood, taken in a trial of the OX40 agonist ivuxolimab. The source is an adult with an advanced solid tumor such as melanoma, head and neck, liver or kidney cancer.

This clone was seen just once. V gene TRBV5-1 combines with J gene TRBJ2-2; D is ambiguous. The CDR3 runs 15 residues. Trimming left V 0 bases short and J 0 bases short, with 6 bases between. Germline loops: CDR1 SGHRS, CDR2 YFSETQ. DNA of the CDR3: TGCGCCAGCAGCTTGGGACATACGAACACCGGGGAGCTGTTTTTT. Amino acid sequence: CASSLGHTNTGELFF.

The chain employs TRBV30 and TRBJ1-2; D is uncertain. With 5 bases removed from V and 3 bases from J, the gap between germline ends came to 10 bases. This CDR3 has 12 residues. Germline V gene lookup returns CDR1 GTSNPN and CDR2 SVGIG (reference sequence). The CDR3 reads CAWGPGDYGYTF. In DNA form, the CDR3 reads TGTGCCTGGGGGCCCGGGGACTATGGCTACACCTTC.

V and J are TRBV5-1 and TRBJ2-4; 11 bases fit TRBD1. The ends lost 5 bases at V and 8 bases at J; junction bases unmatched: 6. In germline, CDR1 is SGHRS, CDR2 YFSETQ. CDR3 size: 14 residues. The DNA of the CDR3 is TGCGCCAGCAGTTCAGGGACAGGGGGAGACATTCAGTACTTC. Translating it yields CASSSGTGGDIQYF.

CDR3: CASIGSGGYEQYF. The DNA for the CDR3 is TGCGCCAGCATCGGTAGCGGGGGCTACGAGCAGTACTTC. V gene TRBV5-1 combines with J gene TRBJ2-7; 9 bases agree with TRBD2. The CDR3 runs 13 residues. The V segment lost 6 bases and the J segment 3 bases; nucleotides outside the gene matches: 4. The germline CDR1 and CDR2 sequences are SGHRS and YFSETQ.

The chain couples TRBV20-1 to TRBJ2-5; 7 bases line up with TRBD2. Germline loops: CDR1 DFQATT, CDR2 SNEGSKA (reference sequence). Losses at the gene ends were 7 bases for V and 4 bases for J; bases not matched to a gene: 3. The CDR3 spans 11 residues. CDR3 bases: TGCAGTGTCCCGGGGGGAGAGACCCAGTACTTC. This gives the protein CSVPGGETQYF.

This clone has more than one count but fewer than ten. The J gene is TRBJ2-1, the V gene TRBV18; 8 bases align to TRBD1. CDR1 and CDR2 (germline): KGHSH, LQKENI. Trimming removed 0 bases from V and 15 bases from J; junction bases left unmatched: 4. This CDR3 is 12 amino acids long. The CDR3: CASSPPTGARFF. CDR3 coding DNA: TGTGCCAGCTCACCACCGACAGGGGCGAGGTTCTTC.

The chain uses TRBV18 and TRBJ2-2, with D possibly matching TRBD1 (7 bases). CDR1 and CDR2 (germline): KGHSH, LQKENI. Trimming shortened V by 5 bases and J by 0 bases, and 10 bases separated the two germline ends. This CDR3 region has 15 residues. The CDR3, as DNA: TGTGCCAGCTCAGCGGGACAGCCGAACACCGGGGAGCTGTTTTTT. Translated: CASSAGQPNTGELFF.

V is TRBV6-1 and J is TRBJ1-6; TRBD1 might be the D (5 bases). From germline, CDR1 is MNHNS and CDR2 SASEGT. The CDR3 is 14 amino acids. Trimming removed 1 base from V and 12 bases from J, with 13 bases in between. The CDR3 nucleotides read TGTGCCAGCAGTGAAGGGCAGGGTCGGATACCCCTCCACTTT. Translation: CASSEGQGRIPLHF.

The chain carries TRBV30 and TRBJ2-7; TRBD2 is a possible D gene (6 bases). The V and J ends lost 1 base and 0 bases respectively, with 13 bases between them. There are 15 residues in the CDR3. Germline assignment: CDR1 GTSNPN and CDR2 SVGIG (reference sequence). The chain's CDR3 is CAWSASSASSYEQYF. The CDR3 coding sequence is TGTGCCTGGAGTGCTTCTAGCGCGAGCTCCTACGAGCAGTACTTC. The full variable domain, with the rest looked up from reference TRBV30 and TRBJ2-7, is SQTIHQWPATLVQPVGSPLSLECTVEGTSNPNLYWYRQAAGRGLQLLFYSVGIGQISSEVPQNLSASRPQDRQFILSSKKLLLSDSGFYLCAWSASSASSYEQYFGPGTRLTVT.

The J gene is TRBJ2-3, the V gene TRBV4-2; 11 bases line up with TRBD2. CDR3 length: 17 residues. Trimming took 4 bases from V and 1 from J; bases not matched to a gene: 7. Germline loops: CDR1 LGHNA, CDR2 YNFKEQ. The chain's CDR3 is CASSPQLAGEGTDTQYF. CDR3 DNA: TGTGCCAGCAGCCCGCAACTAGCGGGAGAGGGCACAGATACGCAGTATTTT.